The sequence of this TCR beta chain was determined in a study of T cell responses to AZD1222 COVID-19 vaccine. Overall study findings and caveats: In the spike-specific TCR repertoire, nearly half reportedly target unmutated variant regions. White British donors predominated, females outnumbered males, and clonal diversity was possibly underestimated.

Repertoires were generated with immunoSEQ multiplex PCR, while TCRdb's copy carries only in-frame clones and drops some. Seen here are around 97,000 clones, about 90% observed once, and the top ten hold 4.5% to 5.5%. As to this clone: What it binds is not known.

CDR1 and CDR2 from the germline V gene are LNHDA and SQIVND (reference sequence). Trimming shortened V by 5 bases and J by 2 bases, and 19 bases separated the two germline ends. The CDR3 runs 17 residues. The TCR originated in an adult in good health. The chain recombines TRBV19 with TRBJ1-3; TRBD1 might be the D (5 bases). The specimen was peripheral blood, collected on day 0 of AZD1222 vaccination. DNA of the CDR3: TGTGCCAGTAGTGGGTCGGGGGTATCCCCCGCTGGAAACACCATATATTTT. The encoded protein is CASSGSGVSPAGNTIYF.